The clone carrying this T cell receptor beta chain was seen a single time. The antigen remains unidentified. This sample was taken from a study of CD8+ T cells in alopecia areata. Study conclusions and caveats: Lesional scalp displayed greater clonality than normal scalp, most notably in alopecia totalis/universalis. Sharing of TCRs across patients appeared less clear than in mice, possibly for HLA-related reasons. Sequenced scalp T cells also include alphabeta T cells resident in normal skin.

The authors extracted RNA and reverse transcribed it into cDNA as the sequencing template. This table comes from immunoSEQ multiplex PCR, and its TCRdb copy is limited to in-frame clones, with some not included. The data hold about 64,000 clones, with around 44% observed a single time. CD4+ and CD8+ T cells were sorted from PBMCs stained for CD3, CD4 and CD8. The sequencing input was NKG2D-low CD8+ T cells sorted from blood. The clonotype originates from a human donor with alopecia areata.

DNA of the CDR3: TGTGCCAGCAGCGTAGAGGCAGGCGACACTGAAGCTTTCTTT. Protein: CASSVEAGDTEAFF. The chain recombines TRBV9 with TRBJ1-1; D remains ambiguous. The CDR3 is made up of 14 amino acids. Germline lookup yields CDR1 SGDLS and CDR2 YYNGEE. Trimming took off 0 bases at V and 3 bases at J, with 9 bases between the two ends.